Shown below are 20 T cell receptor beta chains from a single sample sequenced in a study of OX40 agonist ivuxolimab in advanced cancers. The library came from the immunoSEQ multiplex PCR assay. The table comes from immuneACCESS by way of TCRdb, which keeps in-frame sequences with V and J called. Part of the clones is missing from these tables; in studies checked, under half for an unresolved V gene and the rest for unknown reasons. Present in this sample are 50,000 or so clones, approximately 90% of which were seen just once. Of the sample, roughly 28% falls within the top ten clones. The sequenced sample was CD4+ or CD8+ T cells sorted from blood, obtained in a trial of the OX40 agonist ivuxolimab. The receptors stem from an adult with an advanced solid tumor such as melanoma, head and neck, liver or kidney cancer.

This chain connects TRBV27 to TRBJ1-1, with 9 bases lining up with TRBD1. CDR1 MNHEY and CDR2 SMNVEV come from the germline V gene (reference sequence). The J segment lost 1 base and the V segment lost 6 bases, leaving 3 bases of the junction unmatched. The CDR3 runs 14 residues. As DNA, the CDR3 is TGTGCCAGCAGCATGACAGGGGGGAACACTGAAGCTTTCTTT. Its translation is CASSMTGGNTEAFF.

The rearrangement uses TRBV6-5 and TRBJ2-7; no reliable D call. CDR1 MNHEY and CDR2 SVGAGI come from the germline V gene. Trimming shortened V by 3 bases and J by 6 bases, and 9 bases separated the two germline ends. The CDR3 length is 12 residues. The CDR3 here is CASSYLIGEQYF. The CDR3 DNA sequence: TGTGCCAGCAGTTATTTAATCGGCGAGCAGTACTTC.

Points on this clone: In the same sample, other DNA sequences code for this CDR3. The chain joins TRBV19 to TRBJ1-1; D is uncertain. The CDR3 totals 13 residues. The ends were cut back, 3 bases at V and 2 bases at J, with 7 bases in the middle. CDR1 and CDR2 from the germline V gene are LNHDA and SQIVND (reference sequence). CDR3: CASSIGRNTEAFF. CDR3 coding DNA: TGTGCCAGTAGTATTGGGCGAAACACTGAAGCTTTCTTT.

In this sample, this clone turned up once. This chain uses TRBV7-9 with TRBJ1-1, with D maybe TRBD1 (5 bases). V was cut by 6 bases and J by 4 bases, with 15 bases left in between. This CDR3 region has 14 residues. CDR1 is SEHNR, CDR2 FQNEAQ, per germline (reference sequence). The CDR3, as DNA: TGTGCCAGCAGGGGGCCAAGGGGAGGCACTGAAGCTTTCTTT. Translated: CASRGPRGGTEAFF.

V is TRBV5-1 and J is TRBJ2-7, with 10 bases that match TRBD2. The CDR3 spans 16 residues. CDR1 and CDR2 (germline): SGHRS, YFSETQ. V shed 0 bases, J shed 5 bases, and the junction held 8 bases outside the gene matches. This chain's CDR3 is CASSLAGVAGGHEQYF. In DNA, the CDR3 is TGCGCCAGCAGCTTGGCCGGGGTAGCGGGGGGCCACGAGCAGTACTTC.

The rearrangement links TRBV7-2 to TRBJ1-4; 7 bases fit TRBD1. Germline lookup yields CDR1 SGHTA and CDR2 FQGNSA. The V gene end was trimmed by 4 bases and the J gene end by 8 bases; junction bases not matched to a gene: 10. The CDR3 spans 15 residues. CDR3 nucleotides: TGTGCCAGCAGCTCGACAGGGTCGGAAAAGGAAAAACTGTTTTTT. It yields the protein CASSSTGSEKEKLFF.

The rearrangement uses TRBV19 and TRBJ1-1, with TRBD1 as a possible D gene (5 bases). Germline loops: CDR1 LNHDA, CDR2 SQIVND (reference sequence). The CDR3 spans 12 residues. V was pared by 7 bases and J by 5 bases, with 11 bases between. The CDR3 DNA reads TGTGCCAGTACCGTGGGGGGAACTGAAGCTTTCTTT. It translates to CASTVGGTEAFF.

V and J are TRBV27 and TRBJ1-1; D is undetermined. The CDR3 totals 12 residues. The ends were cut back, 6 bases at V and 4 bases at J, with 9 bases in the middle. Germline CDR1 MNHEY, CDR2 SMNVEV (reference sequence). In DNA form, the CDR3 reads TGTGCCAGCAGATCAGGAGGCACTGAAGCTTTCTTT. Translation: CASRSGGTEAFF.

V gene TRBV27 combines with J gene TRBJ2-1; D is perhaps TRBD1 (6 bases). V lost 5 bases, J lost 3 bases, and 14 bases lay in between. The CDR3 is made up of 15 amino acids. In germline, CDR1 is MNHEY, CDR2 SMNVEV (reference sequence). CDR3: CASSLTGTSYNEQFF. Written as DNA, the CDR3 is TGTGCCAGCAGTCTAACCGGGACAAGCTACAATGAGCAGTTCTTC.

The chain combines TRBV6-6 with TRBJ2-7; D unclear. The V end lost 4 bases, the J end lost 4 bases, and 8 bases lay between the germline ends. Germline-derived CDR1 and CDR2 are MNHNY and SVGAGI (reference sequence). The CDR3 is 12 residues long. The DNA for the CDR3 is TGTGCCAGCAGTTCCGTTAGTTACGAGCAGTACTTC. Translation: CASSSVSYEQYF.

The chain is built from TRBV28 and TRBJ2-1, with a possible D match to TRBD2 (5 bases). With 5 bases removed from V and 2 bases from J, the gap between germline ends came to 13 bases. Germline values: CDR1 MDHEN, CDR2 SYDVKM. There are 15 residues in the CDR3. DNA of the CDR3: TGTGCCAGCAGTCCTGGGGAGACCCCCTACAATGAGCAGTTCTTC. This encodes CASSPGETPYNEQFF.

The V gene is TRBV6-5, the J gene TRBJ2-1, with D possibly TRBD1 on 6 matching bases. The V end lost 5 bases, the J end lost 7 bases, and 12 bases lay between the germline ends. Per the germline V gene, CDR1 is MNHEY and CDR2 is SVGAGI. The CDR3 consists of 13 residues. The CDR3 here is CASSATGGNEQFF. CDR3 in DNA: TGTGCCAGCAGTGCGACAGGTGGGAATGAGCAGTTCTTC.

V gene TRBV7-3 combines with J gene TRBJ2-1, with 13 bases lining up with TRBD2. The CDR3 has 15 amino acids. CDR1 and CDR2 (germline): SGHTA, FQGTGA. J lost 8 bases, V lost 5 bases, and 6 bases had no gene match. The CDR3 region is CASSAGLAGEYEQFF. Written as DNA, the CDR3 is TGTGCCAGCAGCGCAGGACTAGCGGGGGAGTATGAGCAGTTCTTC.

V gene TRBV7-2 combines with J gene TRBJ1-2, with a possible D match to TRBD1 (5 bases). In germline, CDR1 is SGHTA, CDR2 FQGNSA. V shed 5 bases and J shed 2 bases, with 15 bases lying between them. This CDR3 is built from 15 residues. As DNA, the CDR3 is TGTGCCAGCAGCGTAAGACCGGGACTAAACTATGGCTACACCTTC. Its translation: CASSVRPGLNYGYTF.

This clone has only one observation. The chain joins TRBV7-9 to TRBJ2-1; D ambiguous. V dropped 8 bases and J dropped 10 bases, with 15 bases sitting between them. Looked up from germline, CDR1 is SEHNR and CDR2 is FQNEAQ (reference sequence). CDR3 length: 12 residues. This CDR3 is CASLLLGREQFF. DNA for the CDR3: TGTGCCAGCTTATTGCTGGGTCGGGAGCAGTTCTTC.

The chain has TRBV2 and TRBJ1-5; TRBD1 might be the D (5 bases). The V end was cut by 0 bases, the J end by 8 bases, with 5 bases between. CDR1 SNHLY and CDR2 FYNNEI come from the germline V gene. The CDR3 loop spans 12 amino acids. The CDR3 DNA follows: TGTGCCAGCAGTGAAGCGGGGGAGCCCCAGCATTTT. The encoded protein is CASSEAGEPQHF.

The rearrangement links TRBV5-6 to TRBJ2-1, with 13 bases matching TRBD2. This CDR3 comprises 16 residues. The V gene end was trimmed by 2 bases and the J gene end by 3 bases; junction bases not matched to a gene: 2. Looked up from germline, CDR1 is SGHDT and CDR2 is YYEEEE. The CDR3 DNA reads TGTGCCAGCAGCTTCGGACTAGCGGGGGTCTACAATGAGCAGTTCTTC. This codes for CASSFGLAGVYNEQFF.

The chain has TRBV20-1 and TRBJ2-1; D not resolved. This CDR3 is built from 11 residues. V was pared by 1 base and J by 7 bases, with 5 bases between. Germline assignment: CDR1 DFQATT and CDR2 SNEGSKA (reference sequence). For the CDR3, the DNA is TGCAGTGCTAGAGTAAAGAATGAGCAGTTCTTC. It translates to CSARVKNEQFF.

V usage is TRBV6-5 and J usage is TRBJ2-5, with 11 bases that match TRBD2. The CDR3 extends over 15 amino acids. V shed 0 bases, J shed 4 bases, and the junction held 1 base outside the gene matches. Germline V gene sequence: CDR1 MNHEY, CDR2 SVGAGI. In DNA form, the CDR3 reads TGTGCCAGCAGTTACTCCCTAGCGGGAGGAGAGACCCAGTACTTC. Its protein is CASSYSLAGGETQYF.

This rearrangement joins TRBV29-1 to TRBJ1-2; D is unresolved. CDR1 is SQVTM, CDR2 ANQGSEA, per germline. Trimming took off 3 bases at V and 7 bases at J, with 12 bases between the two ends. CDR3 length equals 12 residues. The DNA for the CDR3 is TGCAGCGTTGAGGGGATGATGGGTGGCTACACCTTC. Amino acid sequence: CSVEGMMGGYTF. The complete variable domain, with remaining parts taken from reference TRBV29-1 and TRBJ1-2, reads SAVISQKPSRDICQRGTSLTIQCQVDSQVTMMFWYRQQPGQSLTLIATANQGSEATYESGFVIDKFPISRPNLTFSTLTVSNMSPEDSSIYLCSVEGMMGGYTFGSGTRLTVV.